These 9 T cell receptor beta chains came from one sample sequenced in a study of beta chain features in type 1 diabetes. Every bit of the isolated RNA underwent reverse transcription, so sequencing read expressed TCRB transcripts. Assay used: immunoSEQ multiplex PCR; TCRdb lists only in-frame clones, some missing. The sample has 60,000 or so clones, around 63% seen once. Sequenced material: Tregs from blood. These receptors were obtained from a woman aged 18-29 years in good health.

The rearrangement uses TRBV6-1 and TRBJ1-1, with 10 bases matching TRBD1. Per the germline V gene, CDR1 is MNHNS and CDR2 is SASEGT. CDR3 length: 14 residues. V gave up 3 bases and J gave up 11 bases; unmatched junction bases: 9. CDR3 region: CASSDGQGVNAAFF. Here the CDR3 DNA reads TGTGCCAGCAGTGACGGACAGGGGGTAAATGCGGCTTTCTTT.

The chain joins TRBV7-8 to TRBJ1-3; the D gene is possibly TRBD1 (5 bases). Germline CDR1 reads SGHVS; CDR2 reads FQNEAQ. V lost 4 bases, J lost 3 bases, and 13 bases lay in between. The CDR3 has 15 residues. The CDR3 nucleotides read TGTGCCAGCAGCTCCCAGGGTTTAAGTGGAAACACCATATATTTT. As protein: CASSSQGLSGNTIYF. The full variable domain, rest sourced from reference TRBV7-8 and TRBJ1-3, is GAGVSQSPRYKVAKRGQDVALRCDPISGHVSLFWYQQALGQGPEFLTYFQNEAQLDKSGLPSDRFFAERPEGSVSTLKIQRTQQEDSAVYLCASSSQGLSGNTIYFGEGSWLTVV.

This rearrangement joins TRBV18 to TRBJ1-5; D may be TRBD1 (5 bases). The V gene's germline CDR1 is KGHSH and CDR2 LQKENI. CDR3 length equals 16 residues. Trimming cost V 2 bases and J 4 bases, with 15 bases left between them. In DNA, the CDR3 is TGTGCCAGCTCACCAATGGAGGGAGGGACGAATCAGCCCCAGCATTTT. Residues: CASSPMEGGTNQPQHF.

The CDR3 reads CAWSRRSTGNGELFF. The CDR3 nucleotides read TGTGCCTGGAGTCGACGAAGTACGGGGAACGGGGAGCTGTTTTTT. The V call is TRBV30, the J call TRBJ2-2; a weak D match, TRBD2 (5 bases). Per germline, CDR1 GTSNPN and CDR2 SVGIG (reference sequence). This CDR3 is built from 15 residues. With 2 bases removed from V and 7 bases from J, the gap between germline ends came to 17 bases.

CDR3 sequence reads: CASSNQGLNTEAFF. The CDR3, as DNA: TGTGCCAGCAGCAACCAGGGGTTGAACACTGAAGCTTTCTTT. The chain joins TRBV7-9 to TRBJ1-1; D is perhaps TRBD1 (6 bases). The CDR3 runs to 14 residues. Looked up from germline, CDR1 is SEHNR and CDR2 is FQNEAQ (reference sequence). Trimming took 5 bases from V and 0 from J, leaving 10 bases between them. The variable domain in full, completed from reference TRBV7-9 and TRBJ1-1, reads DTGVSQNPRHKITKRGQNVTFRCDPISEHNRLYWYRQTLGQGPEFLTYFQNEAQLEKSRLLSDRFSAERPKGSFSTLEIQRTEQGDSAMYLCASSNQGLNTEAFFGQGTRLTVV.

The V gene is TRBV5-1, the J gene TRBJ2-2; TRBD2 matches 10 bases. This CDR3 is built from 17 residues. V trimming: 4 bases; J trimming: 3 bases; junction bases outside the gene matches: 9. Per germline, CDR1 SGHRS and CDR2 YFSETQ. The CDR3 sequence: CASSPKRGGLDTGELFF. In DNA form, the CDR3 reads TGCGCCAGCAGCCCCAAGCGGGGGGGGCTGGACACCGGGGAGCTGTTTTTT.

The CDR3 protein is CASNREFQETQYF. CDR3 DNA: TGTGCCAGCAATAGAGAGTTTCAAGAGACCCAGTACTTC. The rearrangement links TRBV2 to TRBJ2-5; D call uncertain. This CDR3 region has 13 residues. Trimming shortened V by 7 bases and J by 2 bases, and 11 bases separated the two germline ends. The germline gives CDR1 SNHLY, CDR2 FYNNEI.

The rearrangement links TRBV7-2 to TRBJ2-3; no clear D. Trimming removed 5 bases at V and 2 bases at J, with 8 bases between. Germline assignment: CDR1 SGHTA and CDR2 FQGNSA. The CDR3 loop spans 13 amino acids. CDR3 in amino acids: CASSPANTDTQYF. In DNA form, the CDR3 reads TGTGCCAGCAGCCCCGCTAACACAGATACGCAGTATTTT.

The V gene is TRBV5-4, the J gene TRBJ1-2, with a tentative D call TRBD1 (6 bases). CDR1 and CDR2 from the germline V gene are SGHNT and YYREEE (reference sequence). The CDR3 spans 13 residues. The ends were cut back, 3 bases at V and 4 bases at J, with 10 bases in the middle. In nucleotides, the CDR3 is TGTGCCAGCAGCTCCACAGGGAGCTATGGCTACACCTTC. As protein: CASSSTGSYGYTF.